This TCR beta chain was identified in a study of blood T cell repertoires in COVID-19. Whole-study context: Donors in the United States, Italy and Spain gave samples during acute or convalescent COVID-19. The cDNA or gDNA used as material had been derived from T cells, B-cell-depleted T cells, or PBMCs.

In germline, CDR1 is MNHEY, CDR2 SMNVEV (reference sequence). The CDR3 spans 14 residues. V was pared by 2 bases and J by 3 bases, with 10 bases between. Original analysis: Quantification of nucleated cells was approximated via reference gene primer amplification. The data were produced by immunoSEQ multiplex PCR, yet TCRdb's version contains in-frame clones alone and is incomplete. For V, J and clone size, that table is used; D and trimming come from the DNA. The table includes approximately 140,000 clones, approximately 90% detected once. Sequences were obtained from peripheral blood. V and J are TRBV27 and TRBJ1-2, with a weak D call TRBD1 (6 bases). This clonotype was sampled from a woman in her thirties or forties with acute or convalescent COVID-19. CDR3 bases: TGTGCCAGCAGTTTAAACAGGGTCCACTATGGCTACACCTTC. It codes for CASSLNRVHYGYTF.